A selection of T cell receptor beta chains follows, all from one sample in a study of blood T cell repertoires in COVID-19. The assay was immunoSEQ multiplex PCR, and TCRdb's table has in-frame clones only and misses some. The sample carries around 330,000 clones, around 89% recorded once. Sequencing was performed on PBMCs or T cells enriched from blood (not recorded which). The receptor set was obtained from a woman aged 40 to 50 who had recovered from COVID-19. Both conserved end residues are part of each CDR3. A D gene is named only where the DNA matches it firmly. Expanded clones are given a class, and other clones once, few, many or no size at all.

cdr3_nt: TGTGCCAGCAGCGCATTGGGGACAGGGAATTCACCCCTCCACTTT
cdr3_aa: CASSALGTGNSPLHF
clone_size: -
v_call: TRBV9
j_call: TRBJ1-6
d_call: TRBD1

cdr3_nt: TGCGCCAGCAGTGAGTTAGGCGGGGACACAGATACGCAGTATTTT
cdr3_aa: CASSELGGDTDTQYF
clone_size: -
v_call: TRBV10-2
j_call: TRBJ2-3
d_call: -

cdr3_nt: TGTGCCAGCAGCTCCCTCGACAGGGATCAGCCCCAGCATTTT
cdr3_aa: CASSSLDRDQPQHF
clone_size: -
v_call: TRBV7-6
j_call: TRBJ1-5
d_call: TRBD1

cdr3_nt: TGCGCCAGCAGCTCCGCGGGGAACACTGAAGCTTTCTTT
cdr3_aa: CASSSAGNTEAFF
clone_size: -
v_call: TRBV5-1
j_call: TRBJ1-1
d_call: -

cdr3_nt: TGTGCCACCAGTGATTCCACCCCAAGCGGGAGGGCCTTGGGTAATGAGCAGTTCTTC
cdr3_aa: CATSDSTPSGRALGNEQFF
clone_size: -
v_call: TRBV24-1
j_call: TRBJ2-1
d_call: TRBD2

cdr3_nt: TGTGCCAGCAGTTACATGGGGCAGGGGGGCGTTGAGACCCAGTACTTC
cdr3_aa: CASSYMGQGGVETQYF
clone_size: few
v_call: TRBV6-6
j_call: TRBJ2-5
d_call: -

cdr3_nt: TGTGCCAGTAGGCTCGGGGGGGGAACCGGGGAGCTGTTTTTT
cdr3_aa: CASRLGGGTGELFF
clone_size: -
v_call: TRBV19
j_call: TRBJ2-2
d_call: TRBD2

cdr3_nt: TGTGCTAGCAGCTTAGGTCCAGTCACAGATACGCAGTATTTT
cdr3_aa: CASSLGPVTDTQYF
clone_size: -
v_call: TRBV7-7
j_call: TRBJ2-3
d_call: -

cdr3_nt: TGTGCCAGAAGCACGGGACTAGCGGGAGGTCTTAGCGGGGAGCTGTTTTTT
cdr3_aa: CARSTGLAGGLSGELFF
clone_size: -
v_call: TRBV5-3
j_call: TRBJ2-2
d_call: TRBD2

cdr3_nt: TGTGCCAGCAGGTCGGGGGGCAGCTCTGGAAACACCATATATTTT
cdr3_aa: CASRSGGSSGNTIYF
clone_size: once
v_call: TRBV28
j_call: TRBJ1-3
d_call: -

cdr3_nt: TGTGCCAGCAGCCCACAGGACAGAGCGCACACCATATATTTT
cdr3_aa: CASSPQDRAHTIYF
clone_size: -
v_call: TRBV7-9
j_call: TRBJ1-3
d_call: -

cdr3_nt: TGTGCCAGCAGGGCCGGGACAGGGGGAAGGTGGGAGTACTTC
cdr3_aa: CASRAGTGGRWEYF
clone_size: -
v_call: TRBV6-5
j_call: TRBJ2-7
d_call: TRBD1

cdr3_nt: TGTGCCAGCAGCCGAGGACTAGCCACCTACAATGAGCAGTTCTTC
cdr3_aa: CASSRGLATYNEQFF
clone_size: few
v_call: TRBV7-3
j_call: TRBJ2-1
d_call: TRBD2

cdr3_nt: TGTGCCAGCAGCTTGGGGCCCACCGGGGAGCTGTTTTTT
cdr3_aa: CASSLGPTGELFF
clone_size: -
v_call: TRBV7-2
j_call: TRBJ2-2
d_call: -

cdr3_nt: TGTGCCAGCAGCTTCTTCCGCACAGATACGCAGTATTTT
cdr3_aa: CASSFFRTDTQYF
clone_size: once
v_call: TRBV11-2
j_call: TRBJ2-3
d_call: -

cdr3_nt: TGTGCCTGGAGCCTAGCGGGGGTACACACAGATACGCAGTATTTT
cdr3_aa: CAWSLAGVHTDTQYF
clone_size: -
v_call: TRBV30
j_call: TRBJ2-3
d_call: TRBD2

cdr3_nt: TGTGCCAGCAGTTACAGCCAGGGCTCTGGAAACACCATATATTTT
cdr3_aa: CASSYSQGSGNTIYF
clone_size: -
v_call: TRBV6-5
j_call: TRBJ1-3
d_call: -

cdr3_nt: TGTGCCAGTAGTCCCCTACAGGGGGCGTTGAGCAATCAGCCCCAGCATTTT
cdr3_aa: CASSPLQGALSNQPQHF
clone_size: -
v_call: TRBV19
j_call: TRBJ1-5
d_call: TRBD1

cdr3_nt: TGTGCCAGCAGCTTAGATTACACCTCTAATGAAAAACTGTTTTTT
cdr3_aa: CASSLDYTSNEKLFF
clone_size: -
v_call: TRBV7-9
j_call: TRBJ1-4
d_call: -

cdr3_nt: TGTGCCAGCAGTTACTCGGCGCGACAGGCGCCCAATCAGCCCCAGCATTTT
cdr3_aa: CASSYSARQAPNQPQHF
clone_size: -
v_call: TRBV6-2/TRBV6-3
j_call: TRBJ1-5
d_call: -

cdr3_nt: TGTGCTAGTGGTTCCCGGACCGGACAGGGGGTGCACGAGCAGTACTTC
cdr3_aa: CASGSRTGQGVHEQYF
clone_size: -
v_call: TRBV12-5
j_call: TRBJ2-7
d_call: TRBD1

cdr3_nt: TGTGCCAGCTCACCCACGGGCGGGGAGCTGTTTTTT
cdr3_aa: CASSPTGGELFF
clone_size: -
v_call: TRBV18
j_call: TRBJ2-2
d_call: -

cdr3_nt: TGTGCCAGCAGCTTAACCAGTAGCGAGACCCAGTACTTC
cdr3_aa: CASSLTSSETQYF
clone_size: -
v_call: TRBV7-3
j_call: TRBJ2-5
d_call: -

cdr3_nt: TGTGCCAGCAGTTTACTTGGGACAGGAGGTGACGATGAGCAGTTCTTC
cdr3_aa: CASSLLGTGGDDEQFF
clone_size: -
v_call: TRBV28
j_call: TRBJ2-1
d_call: TRBD1

cdr3_nt: TGTGCCAGCAGTCCTAGCTTAGGGAACCACGAGCAGTACTTC
cdr3_aa: CASSPSLGNHEQYF
clone_size: -
v_call: TRBV7-9
j_call: TRBJ2-7
d_call: -

cdr3_nt: TGCGCCAGCAGCCAGAGGACAGGGCGCAATCAGCCCCAGCATTTT
cdr3_aa: CASSQRTGRNQPQHF
clone_size: -
v_call: TRBV4-1
j_call: TRBJ1-5
d_call: TRBD1

cdr3_nt: TGTGCCAGCAGCTCGACAGGGAACACTGAAGCTTTCTTT
cdr3_aa: CASSSTGNTEAFF
clone_size: few
v_call: TRBV7-3
j_call: TRBJ1-1
d_call: -

cdr3_nt: TGTGCCAGCAGCTTAGTTCTCACGGGTCAGCCCCAGCATTTT
cdr3_aa: CASSLVLTGQPQHF
clone_size: -
v_call: TRBV7-2
j_call: TRBJ1-5
d_call: -

cdr3_nt: TGCAGCGTTGTTCGGACAGGGTCCTACGAGCAGTACTTC
cdr3_aa: CSVVRTGSYEQYF
clone_size: -
v_call: TRBV29-1
j_call: TRBJ2-7
d_call: TRBD1

cdr3_nt: TGTGCCAGCAGCAACAGGCGGTGGGACTACACCATATATTTT
cdr3_aa: CASSNRRWDYTIYF
clone_size: once
v_call: TRBV11-3
j_call: TRBJ1-3
d_call: -

cdr3_nt: TGTGCCAGTAGTCCCTTAGCGGGACAGGGATCGAACACCGGGGAGCTGTTTTTT
cdr3_aa: CASSPLAGQGSNTGELFF
clone_size: once
v_call: TRBV19
j_call: TRBJ2-2
d_call: -

cdr3_nt: TGTGCCAGCAGTCCGCACAGGGGTGGTGGAAACACCATATATTTT
cdr3_aa: CASSPHRGGGNTIYF
clone_size: -
v_call: TRBV2
j_call: TRBJ1-3
d_call: TRBD1

cdr3_nt: TGTGCCAGCACCACAGGAACCGCCTCACCCCTCCACTTT
cdr3_aa: CASTTGTASPLHF
clone_size: -
v_call: TRBV5-4
j_call: TRBJ1-6
d_call: -

cdr3_nt: TGTGCCAGCAGCCGGACAGGGTCCGTGAACATTCAGTACTTC
cdr3_aa: CASSRTGSVNIQYF
clone_size: -
v_call: TRBV5-8
j_call: TRBJ2-4
d_call: TRBD1

cdr3_nt: TGTGCCAGCAGCATAGGAACAGGGGGATATTCACCCCTCCACTTT
cdr3_aa: CASSIGTGGYSPLHF
clone_size: -
v_call: TRBV5-4
j_call: TRBJ1-6
d_call: TRBD1